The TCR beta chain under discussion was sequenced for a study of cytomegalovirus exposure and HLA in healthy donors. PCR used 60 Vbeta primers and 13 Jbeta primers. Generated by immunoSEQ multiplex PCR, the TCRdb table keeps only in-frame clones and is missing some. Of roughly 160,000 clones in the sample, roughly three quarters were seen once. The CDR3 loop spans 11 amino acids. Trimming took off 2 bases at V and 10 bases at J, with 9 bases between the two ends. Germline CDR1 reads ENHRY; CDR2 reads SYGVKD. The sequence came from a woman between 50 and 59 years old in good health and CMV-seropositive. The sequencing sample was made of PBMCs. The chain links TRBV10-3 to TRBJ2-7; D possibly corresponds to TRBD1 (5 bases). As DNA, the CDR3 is TGTGCCATCAGTGAGGCAGACAGACAGTACTTC. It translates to CAISEADRQYF.